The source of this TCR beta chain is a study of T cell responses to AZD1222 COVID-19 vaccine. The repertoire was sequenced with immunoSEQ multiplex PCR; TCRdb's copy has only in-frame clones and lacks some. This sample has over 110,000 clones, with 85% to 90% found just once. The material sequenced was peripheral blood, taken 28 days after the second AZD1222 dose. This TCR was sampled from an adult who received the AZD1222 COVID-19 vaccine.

The CDR3 bases are TGTGCCAGCAGCGTATACAGTAACTCGGGCGAGCAGTACGTC. It yields the protein CASSVYSNSGEQYV. The chain recombines TRBV11-2 with TRBJ2-7; no clear D gene. CDR3 length: 14 amino acids. Germline CDR1 and CDR2: SGHAT and FQNNGV. V was clipped by 5 bases and J by 6 bases, with 17 bases between them.